This T cell receptor (beta chain) was identified in a study of circulating and synovial CD4+ cells in juvenile arthritis. Study-wide findings and caveats: These blood cells shared more CDR3 sequences with synovium than bulk blood. Overlap with synovium rose as more T cells were sequenced. T cell genome counts differed by at least an order of magnitude between CPL and CD4 samples. Diversity here was lower than in bulk blood CD4 cells.

Germline V lookup: CDR1 SGHTA, CDR2 FQGTGA. The CDR3 runs to 15 residues. The V end was cut by 6 bases, the J end by 3 bases, with 15 bases between. Profiling relied on immunoSEQ multiplex PCR, and the TCRdb table lists in-frame clones only, not all of them. The table includes about 34,000 clones, 95% detected once. To note about this clone: The target antigen is unknown.

The sequence came from a human donor with juvenile idiopathic arthritis. The sample consisted of CD4+ T cells from blood. The V and J genes are TRBV7-3 and TRBJ2-1, with D possibly matching TRBD1 (6 bases). The CDR3 nucleotides read TGTGCCAGCAGTTCCCGGCAGGGGCTCTACAATGAGCAGTTCTTC. This translates into CASSSRQGLYNEQFF.